These T cell receptor beta chains were read from a single sample in a study of blood T cell repertoires in COVID-19. Method: immunoSEQ multiplex PCR; TCRdb's copy keeps in-frame clones and lacks some. The sample consists of over 55,000 clones, about 77% of them appearing once. Sequencing input: peripheral blood. The source of these receptors is a human donor in a cohort sampled during active COVID-19. The CDR3 runs from the conserved cysteine through the conserved F or W. A D gene is named only where the DNA matches it firmly. Not all rows give a size; the values are once, few, many and, for expanded clones, a class.

clone_size: NA; j_call: TRBJ2-7; d_call: TRBD2; v_call: TRBV28; cdr3_length: 19; cdr3_nt: TGTGCCAGCAGCAGGATCGAAACCGGGACTAGCGGGAGGGCCTACGAGCAGTACTTC; cdr3_aa: CASSRIETGTSGRAYEQYF
clone_size: NA; j_call: TRBJ1-5; d_call: TRBD1; v_call: TRBV7-9; cdr3_length: 13; cdr3_nt: TGTGCCAGCAGCCCAGGGGGCGATCAGCCCCAGCATTTT; cdr3_aa: CASSPGGDQPQHF
clone_size: NA; j_call: TRBJ1-1; d_call: NA; v_call: TRBV4-3; cdr3_length: 16; cdr3_nt: TGCGCCAGCAGCCAACAATCCTCGGGTCTGAACACTGAAGCTTTCTTT; cdr3_aa: CASSQQSSGLNTEAFF
clone_size: NA; j_call: TRBJ2-7; d_call: NA; v_call: TRBV19; cdr3_length: 17; cdr3_nt: TGTGCCAGTAGTATTGGAGTCGGACGGGGGGCCTCCTACGAGCAGTACTTC; cdr3_aa: CASSIGVGRGASYEQYF
clone_size: NA; j_call: TRBJ1-1; d_call: NA; v_call: TRBV11-2; cdr3_length: 13; cdr3_nt: TGTGCCAGCAGCTTAGAACGGTACACTGAAGCTTTCTTT; cdr3_aa: CASSLERYTEAFF
clone_size: NA; j_call: TRBJ1-1; d_call: NA; v_call: TRBV6-2/TRBV6-3; cdr3_length: 15; cdr3_nt: TGTGCCAGCAGTTACTCGAGGAGCATGAACACTGAAGCTTTCTTT; cdr3_aa: CASSYSRSMNTEAFF
clone_size: NA; j_call: TRBJ2-2; d_call: NA; v_call: TRBV7-2; cdr3_length: 13; cdr3_nt: TGTGCCAGCAGCCCCGTCGTTCCCGGGGAGCTGTTTTTT; cdr3_aa: CASSPVVPGELFF
clone_size: NA; j_call: TRBJ1-3; d_call: NA; v_call: TRBV5-1; cdr3_length: 14; cdr3_nt: TGCGCCAGCAGCCCTGACAGCTCTGGAAACACCATATATTTT; cdr3_aa: CASSPDSSGNTIYF
clone_size: NA; j_call: TRBJ2-7; d_call: TRBD1; v_call: TRBV5-4; cdr3_length: 17; cdr3_nt: TGTGCCAGCAGCCGTCCCGGGACAGGGGCCAGCGCCTACGAGCAGTACTTC; cdr3_aa: CASSRPGTGASAYEQYF
clone_size: NA; j_call: TRBJ2-7; d_call: NA; v_call: TRBV6-1; cdr3_length: 15; cdr3_nt: TGTGCCAGCAGTGAAGCGGGAGCGTTTGCCTACGAGCAGTACTTC; cdr3_aa: CASSEAGAFAYEQYF
clone_size: NA; j_call: TRBJ2-2; d_call: NA; v_call: TRBV19; cdr3_length: 17; cdr3_nt: TGTGCCAGTAGTTCCCGGGGTAGCGGACTTTTTAACGGGGAGCTGTTTTTT; cdr3_aa: CASSSRGSGLFNGELFF
clone_size: NA; j_call: TRBJ2-5; d_call: TRBD2; v_call: TRBV2; cdr3_length: 15; cdr3_nt: TGTGCCAGCAGTGCTAGCGGGGGGGCTTGGGAGACCCAGTACTTC; cdr3_aa: CASSASGGAWETQYF
clone_size: many; j_call: TRBJ2-7; d_call: NA; v_call: TRBV4-2; cdr3_length: 15; cdr3_nt: TGTGCCAGCAGCCAAGAACAGGTGATATCCTACGAGCAGTACTTC; cdr3_aa: CASSQEQVISYEQYF
clone_size: NA; j_call: TRBJ2-4; d_call: NA; v_call: TRBV6-5; cdr3_length: 13; cdr3_nt: TGTGCCAGCAGTTACTCTCCTTTGAACATTCAGTACTTC; cdr3_aa: CASSYSPLNIQYF
clone_size: few; j_call: TRBJ2-3; d_call: NA; v_call: TRBV1; cdr3_length: 15; cdr3_nt: TGCACGTTAAACCCAGGAGTTTCAGGGGCAGATACGCAGTATTTT; cdr3_aa: CTLNPGVSGADTQYF
clone_size: few; j_call: TRBJ2-7; d_call: NA; v_call: TRBV7-2; cdr3_length: 15; cdr3_nt: TGTGCCAGCAGCTTATGGGCCTCCACAGGGTCCGAGCAGTACTTC; cdr3_aa: CASSLWASTGSEQYF
clone_size: NA; j_call: TRBJ2-5; d_call: NA; v_call: TRBV6-1; cdr3_length: 13; cdr3_nt: TGTGCCAGCAGTGAGGGACTTCAAGAGACCCAGTACTTC; cdr3_aa: CASSEGLQETQYF
clone_size: NA; j_call: TRBJ2-1; d_call: TRBD2; v_call: TRBV4-1; cdr3_length: 15; cdr3_nt: TGCGCCAGCAGCCTCGGCGGGGGGGCTCACAATGAGCAGTTCTTC; cdr3_aa: CASSLGGGAHNEQFF
clone_size: NA; j_call: TRBJ1-6; d_call: TRBD1; v_call: TRBV4-1; cdr3_length: 15; cdr3_nt: TGCGCCAGCAGTGTTCGACAGGGAGATAATTCACCCCTCCACTTT; cdr3_aa: CASSVRQGDNSPLHF
clone_size: once; j_call: TRBJ2-2; d_call: TRBD1; v_call: TRBV9; cdr3_length: 16; cdr3_nt: TGTGCCAGCAGCGTTAGTGGGACAGTGAACACCGGGGAGCTGTTTTTT; cdr3_aa: CASSVSGTVNTGELFF
clone_size: NA; j_call: TRBJ1-1; d_call: NA; v_call: TRBV9; cdr3_length: 15; cdr3_nt: TGTGCCAGCAGCGCTAGACCGACAAGGGGCACTGAAGCTTTCTTT; cdr3_aa: CASSARPTRGTEAFF
clone_size: NA; j_call: TRBJ2-7; d_call: NA; v_call: TRBV27; cdr3_length: 16; cdr3_nt: TGTGCCAGCAGTCCCCCATCCCTTAGGGGGACCTACGAGCAGTACTTC; cdr3_aa: CASSPPSLRGTYEQYF
clone_size: NA; j_call: TRBJ1-4; d_call: TRBD1; v_call: TRBV7-9; cdr3_length: 15; cdr3_nt: TGTGCCAGCAGCGCCGGACAGGGTGCTAATGAAAAACTGTTTTTT; cdr3_aa: CASSAGQGANEKLFF
clone_size: NA; j_call: TRBJ2-1; d_call: TRBD1; v_call: TRBV27; cdr3_length: 16; cdr3_nt: TGTGCCAGCCTCCCGGACAGGGCAGAGGTCTACAATGAGCAGTTCTTC; cdr3_aa: CASLPDRAEVYNEQFF
clone_size: NA; j_call: TRBJ2-1; d_call: TRBD2; v_call: TRBV12-3/TRBV12-4; cdr3_length: 12; cdr3_nt: TGTGCCAGCAGTCCTGGACTAGCGGGAAACCTCTTC; cdr3_aa: CASSPGLAGNLF
clone_size: NA; j_call: TRBJ2-1; d_call: NA; v_call: TRBV2; cdr3_length: 15; cdr3_nt: TGTGCCAGCAGTCGGGACTCTTTACTGTCCAATGAGCAGTTCTTC; cdr3_aa: CASSRDSLLSNEQFF
clone_size: NA; j_call: TRBJ2-2; d_call: TRBD1; v_call: TRBV28; cdr3_length: 17; cdr3_nt: TGTGCCAGCAGCCTCCGGGACAGGGCCGTGAACACCGGGGAGCTGTTTTTT; cdr3_aa: CASSLRDRAVNTGELFF
clone_size: NA; j_call: TRBJ2-6; d_call: NA; v_call: TRBV6-4; cdr3_length: 16; cdr3_nt: TGTGCCAGCAGTCCGAGGGCCCACTCTGGGGCCAACGTCCTGACTTTC; cdr3_aa: CASSPRAHSGANVLTF
clone_size: NA; j_call: TRBJ2-1; d_call: NA; v_call: TRBV4-1; cdr3_length: 13; cdr3_nt: TGCGCCAGCAGCCAAGATCCAGGCAATGAGCAGTTCTTC; cdr3_aa: CASSQDPGNEQFF
clone_size: NA; j_call: TRBJ2-7; d_call: NA; v_call: TRBV5-4; cdr3_length: 14; cdr3_nt: TGTGCCAGCAGCTTGGAAGCCGCGGGAAGCGAGCAGTACTTC; cdr3_aa: CASSLEAAGSEQYF
clone_size: NA; j_call: TRBJ2-2; d_call: NA; v_call: TRBV5-4; cdr3_length: 13; cdr3_nt: TGTGCCAGCAGAACAGGGAACACCGGGGAGCTGTTTTTT; cdr3_aa: CASRTGNTGELFF
clone_size: NA; j_call: TRBJ2-2; d_call: NA; v_call: TRBV10-2; cdr3_length: 11; cdr3_nt: TGCGCCAGCAGCCTCACCGGGGAGCTGTTTTTT; cdr3_aa: CASSLTGELFF
clone_size: NA; j_call: TRBJ2-7; d_call: TRBD1; v_call: TRBV6-5; cdr3_length: 13; cdr3_nt: TGTGCCAGCAGCGCCGGGACAGGGTTCGAGCAGTACTTC; cdr3_aa: CASSAGTGFEQYF
clone_size: NA; j_call: TRBJ2-1; d_call: TRBD1; v_call: TRBV28; cdr3_length: 15; cdr3_nt: TGTGCCAGCAGGTCCGGGACAGGGGTAATCGATGAGCAGTTCTTC; cdr3_aa: CASRSGTGVIDEQFF
clone_size: NA; j_call: TRBJ2-2; d_call: TRBD2; v_call: TRBV25-1; cdr3_length: 15; cdr3_nt: TGTGCCAGCAGTGTTGCGGGAGGGCCGGGCGGGGAGCTGTTTTTT; cdr3_aa: CASSVAGGPGGELFF
clone_size: NA; j_call: TRBJ1-5; d_call: NA; v_call: TRBV6-5; cdr3_length: 14; cdr3_nt: TGTGCCAGCAGTACTCGGGGGACGTATCAGCCCCAGCATTTT; cdr3_aa: CASSTRGTYQPQHF
clone_size: NA; j_call: TRBJ1-6; d_call: NA; v_call: TRBV30; cdr3_length: 13; cdr3_nt: TGTGCCCGGTGGCAGGGAGGTTATTCACCCCTCCACTTT; cdr3_aa: CARWQGGYSPLHF
clone_size: NA; j_call: TRBJ1-2; d_call: NA; v_call: TRBV30; cdr3_length: 17; cdr3_nt: TGTGCCTGGAGTTTTTCAGGGAACTCCGTGTATACCTATGGCTACACCTTC; cdr3_aa: CAWSFSGNSVYTYGYTF
clone_size: NA; j_call: TRBJ1-1; d_call: TRBD1; v_call: TRBV12-3/TRBV12-4; cdr3_length: 13; cdr3_nt: TGTGCCAGCACCCTGGACAGGCCAGGTGAAGCTTTCTTT; cdr3_aa: CASTLDRPGEAFF
clone_size: NA; j_call: TRBJ2-2; d_call: TRBD2; v_call: TRBV6-5; cdr3_length: 15; cdr3_nt: TGTGCCAGCAGTAGCGGGAGGGCGCGGACCGGGGAGCTGTTTTTT; cdr3_aa: CASSSGRARTGELFF
clone_size: NA; j_call: TRBJ2-7; d_call: NA; v_call: TRBV6-5; cdr3_length: 15; cdr3_nt: TGTGCCAGCAGTTACTCGAATGGACACCAGTACGAGCAGTACTTC; cdr3_aa: CASSYSNGHQYEQYF